The 20 T cell receptor beta chains presented below share a single source sample, sequenced in a study of blood T cell repertoires in COVID-19. TCRdb's table, derived via immunoSEQ multiplex PCR, lists solely in-frame clones and lacks some. Of approximately 230,000 clones listed, 80% to 90% were seen once; the top ten hold around 1.4%. The sample taken for sequencing was peripheral blood. The receptor source for this set is a man aged 80 or over with acute or convalescent COVID-19.

This chain links TRBV6-1 with TRBJ2-7; D gene ambiguous. CDR1 is MNHNS, CDR2 SASEGT, per germline. The CDR3 length is 16 residues. Trimming left V 2 bases short and J 0 bases short, with 14 bases between. Here the CDR3 reads CASSESVGTRSYEQYF. Written as DNA, the CDR3 is TGTGCCAGCAGTGAAAGTGTGGGCACCCGCTCCTACGAGCAGTACTTC.

The table lists this clone with a count of one. V usage is TRBV7-9 and J usage is TRBJ1-1, with 7 nucleotides matching TRBD1. With V trimmed by 7 bases and J by 10 bases, 15 bases remained unmatched. From germline, CDR1 is SEHNR and CDR2 FQNEAQ (reference sequence). The length of the CDR3 is 14 residues. CDR3 nucleotide sequence: TGTGCCAGCACCGGATCCGGACAGGTGAGAGTAGCTTTCTTT. This encodes CASTGSGQVRVAFF.

The chain carries TRBV5-1 and TRBJ1-2; weak D call: TRBD1 (6 bases). V was clipped by 4 bases and J by 5 bases, with 18 bases between them. The CDR3 has 15 amino acids. Per germline, CDR1 SGHRS and CDR2 YFSETQ. The chain's CDR3 is CASSENLQGLYGYTF. In nucleotides, the CDR3 is TGCGCCAGCAGCGAAAATCTACAGGGCCTTTATGGCTACACCTTC.

This clone came up a few times. The chain recombines TRBV3-1 (or the pseudogene TRBV3-2) with TRBJ1-1; D may be TRBD1 (6 bases). The V end lost 0 bases, the J end lost 1 base, and 12 bases lay between the germline ends. Germline lookup yields CDR1 LGHDT and CDR2 YNNKEL (reference sequence). The CDR3 loop spans 16 amino acids. The CDR3 nucleotides are TGTGCCAGCAGCCAAGATAGGAGGACAGAGAACACTGAAGCTTTCTTT. Amino acids: CASSQDRRTENTEAFF.

The V and J genes are TRBV7-2 and TRBJ2-1; 7 positions match TRBD1. Per germline, CDR1 SGHTA and CDR2 FQGNSA. CDR3 length: 15 residues. The V and J ends lost 5 bases and 1 base, in that order; junction bases with no gene match: 5. CDR3 in amino acids: CASSRNRGSYNEQFF. In DNA form, the CDR3 reads TGTGCCAGCAGCCGCAACAGGGGATCCTACAATGAGCAGTTCTTC.

This chain joins TRBV4-1 and TRBJ2-4; 10 bases fit TRBD1. The CDR3 sequence is 15 residues long. The trim removed 1 base at V and 9 bases at J, leaving 6 bases unmatched. Germline V gene sequence: CDR1 MGHRA, CDR2 YSYEKL. CDR3 sequence reads: CASSQGQGADIIQYF. The CDR3 DNA is TGCGCCAGCAGCCAAGGACAGGGGGCCGACATCATTCAGTACTTC.

This clone was observed a single time. The chain joins TRBV4-3 to TRBJ2-1; 7 positions agree with TRBD1. Germline V gene sequence: CDR1 LGHNA, CDR2 YSLEER. The CDR3 consists of 15 residues. After removal of 0 bases from V and 8 bases from J, the junction contained 7 bases not matched to a gene. CDR3 sequence: CASSQDYRGQDEQFF. DNA for the CDR3: TGCGCCAGCAGCCAAGATTATAGGGGGCAGGATGAGCAGTTCTTC.

The V call is TRBV5-1, the J call TRBJ1-1; D might be TRBD1 (6 bases). This CDR3 spans 17 amino acids. CDR1 SGHRS and CDR2 YFSETQ come from the germline V gene. V lost 0 bases to trimming and J lost 1 base, with 16 bases between them. DNA for the CDR3: TGCGCCAGCAGCTTGGTAGTAGGGGGTCAGGGGAACACTGAAGCTTTCTTT. Its translation is CASSLVVGGQGNTEAFF.

The chain uses TRBV6-1 and TRBJ1-5; D is unresolved. This CDR3 comprises 16 residues. CDR1 and CDR2 from the germline V gene are MNHNS and SASEGT. V was shortened by 3 bases and J by 12 bases, with 24 bases between the two germline ends. The CDR3 loop is CASSDPAEGKGRRQHF. The CDR3 coding sequence is TGTGCCAGCAGTGACCCTGCGGAGGGAAAAGGGCGGCGCCAGCATTTT.

This clone was seen once. The chain links TRBV5-6 to TRBJ2-5; perhaps TRBD2 as D (5 bases). The CDR3 runs 13 residues. V gave up 3 bases and J gave up 2 bases, with 8 bases separating them. Germline V lookup: CDR1 SGHDT, CDR2 YYEEEE. CDR3 coding DNA: TGTGCCAGCAGCTACGGGGTTCAAGAGACCCAGTACTTC. It codes for CASSYGVQETQYF.

This chain connects TRBV27 to TRBJ2-7; 7 nucleotides match TRBD1. This CDR3 comprises 15 residues. The V and J ends lost 4 bases and 3 bases, in that order; junction bases with no gene match: 9. CDR1 is MNHEY, CDR2 SMNVEV, per germline (reference sequence). CDR3 sequence: CASSSTGTAYYEQYF. CDR3 nucleotide sequence: TGTGCCAGCAGTTCTACCGGGACAGCTTACTACGAGCAGTACTTC.

The chain joins TRBV5-1 to TRBJ1-5, with TRBD1 identical over 12 bases. The CDR3 has 16 residues. V shed 4 bases and J 4 bases; nucleotides not matched to a gene: 6. Germline assignment: CDR1 SGHRS and CDR2 YFSETQ. The CDR3 loop reads CASSPGQGARNQPQHF. In DNA, the CDR3 is TGCGCCAGCAGCCCGGGACAGGGGGCTCGTAATCAGCCCCAGCATTTT.

The genes are TRBV5-8 and TRBJ1-5; D not resolved. The V gene lost 4 bases and the J gene lost 3 bases, with 11 bases spanning the gap. The CDR3 extends over 14 amino acids. The germline CDR1 and CDR2 sequences are SGHTS and YDEGEE. CDR3 nucleotides: TGTGCCAGCAGCGGCCGGGGTTTCAATCAGCCCCAGCATTTT. The encoded protein is CASSGRGFNQPQHF.

The J gene is TRBJ2-1, the V gene TRBV5-1; 8 positions match TRBD1. Germline assignment: CDR1 SGHRS and CDR2 YFSETQ. The CDR3 totals 16 residues. J lost 3 bases, V lost 4 bases, and 9 bases had no gene match. In DNA, the CDR3 is TGCGCCAGCAGCACCGGTGACAGGGGAGGCTACAATGAGCAGTTCTTC. This sequence encodes CASSTGDRGGYNEQFF.

The chain uses TRBV5-1 and TRBJ2-5, with D maybe TRBD2 (6 bases). Germline V gene lookup returns CDR1 SGHRS and CDR2 YFSETQ. The CDR3 totals 15 residues. V lost 0 bases, J lost 3 bases, and 12 bases lay in between. The CDR3 here is CASSLGAASEETQYF. CDR3 sequence (DNA): TGCGCCAGCAGCTTGGGAGCAGCTAGCGAAGAGACCCAGTACTTC.

V gene TRBV6-6 combines with J gene TRBJ2-3, with D possibly being TRBD1 (6 bases). Trimming shortened V by 6 bases and J by 1 base, and 14 bases separated the two germline ends. The CDR3 sequence is 15 residues long. From germline, CDR1 is MNHNY and CDR2 SVGAGI (reference sequence). CDR3 sequence (DNA): TGTGCCAGCAGCTGGCAGGGGAAAGGCACAGATACGCAGTATTTT. Its translation: CASSWQGKGTDTQYF.

This clone was seen more than once but under ten times. V is TRBV7-9 and J is TRBJ2-5; 9 bases fit TRBD1. J gave up 4 bases and V 4 bases, and 13 bases lay outside the gene matches. The CDR3 contains 17 residues. From germline, CDR1 is SEHNR and CDR2 FQNEAQ (reference sequence). As DNA, the CDR3 is TGTGCCAGCAGCTCGACAGGGGGTCTAGCAGGGGCAGAGACCCAGTACTTC. Protein sequence: CASSSTGGLAGAETQYF. The variable domain in full, with the rest retrieved from reference TRBV7-9 and TRBJ2-5, is DTGVSQNPRHKITKRGQNVTFRCDPISEHNRLYWYRQTLGQGPEFLTYFQNEAQLEKSRLLSDRFSAERPKGSFSTLEIQRTEQGDSAMYLCASSSTGGLAGAETQYFGPGTRLLVL.

The chain is built from TRBV5-6 and TRBJ1-2; perhaps TRBD1 as D (6 bases). This CDR3 has 15 residues. Deletions cut 3 bases from V and 3 bases from J, with 15 bases between. CDR1 is SGHDT, CDR2 YYEEEE, per germline. For the CDR3, the DNA is TGTGCCAGCAGCTCCCCGCAACAGGGTGACTATGGCTACACCTTC. Its protein is CASSSPQQGDYGYTF.

This chain uses TRBV2 with TRBJ1-5, with 9 nucleotides matching TRBD1. In germline, CDR1 is SNHLY, CDR2 FYNNEI. The V and J ends lost 6 bases and 2 bases, in that order; junction bases with no gene match: 2. The CDR3 sequence is 14 residues long. The CDR3 sequence is CASSTGGGNQPQHF. DNA for the CDR3: TGTGCCAGCAGCACAGGGGGCGGCAATCAGCCCCAGCATTTT.

J is TRBJ2-4 and V is TRBV6-2 or TRBV6-3, with TRBD2 matching 7 bases. This CDR3 has 14 amino acids. V gave up 0 bases and J gave up 11 bases; unmatched junction bases: 7. Germline assignment: CDR1 MNHEY and CDR2 SVGEGT. In DNA form, the CDR3 reads TGTGCCAGCAGTTACTCAGGAAGGGAGGGTTTTCAGTACTTC. This sequence encodes CASSYSGREGFQYF.